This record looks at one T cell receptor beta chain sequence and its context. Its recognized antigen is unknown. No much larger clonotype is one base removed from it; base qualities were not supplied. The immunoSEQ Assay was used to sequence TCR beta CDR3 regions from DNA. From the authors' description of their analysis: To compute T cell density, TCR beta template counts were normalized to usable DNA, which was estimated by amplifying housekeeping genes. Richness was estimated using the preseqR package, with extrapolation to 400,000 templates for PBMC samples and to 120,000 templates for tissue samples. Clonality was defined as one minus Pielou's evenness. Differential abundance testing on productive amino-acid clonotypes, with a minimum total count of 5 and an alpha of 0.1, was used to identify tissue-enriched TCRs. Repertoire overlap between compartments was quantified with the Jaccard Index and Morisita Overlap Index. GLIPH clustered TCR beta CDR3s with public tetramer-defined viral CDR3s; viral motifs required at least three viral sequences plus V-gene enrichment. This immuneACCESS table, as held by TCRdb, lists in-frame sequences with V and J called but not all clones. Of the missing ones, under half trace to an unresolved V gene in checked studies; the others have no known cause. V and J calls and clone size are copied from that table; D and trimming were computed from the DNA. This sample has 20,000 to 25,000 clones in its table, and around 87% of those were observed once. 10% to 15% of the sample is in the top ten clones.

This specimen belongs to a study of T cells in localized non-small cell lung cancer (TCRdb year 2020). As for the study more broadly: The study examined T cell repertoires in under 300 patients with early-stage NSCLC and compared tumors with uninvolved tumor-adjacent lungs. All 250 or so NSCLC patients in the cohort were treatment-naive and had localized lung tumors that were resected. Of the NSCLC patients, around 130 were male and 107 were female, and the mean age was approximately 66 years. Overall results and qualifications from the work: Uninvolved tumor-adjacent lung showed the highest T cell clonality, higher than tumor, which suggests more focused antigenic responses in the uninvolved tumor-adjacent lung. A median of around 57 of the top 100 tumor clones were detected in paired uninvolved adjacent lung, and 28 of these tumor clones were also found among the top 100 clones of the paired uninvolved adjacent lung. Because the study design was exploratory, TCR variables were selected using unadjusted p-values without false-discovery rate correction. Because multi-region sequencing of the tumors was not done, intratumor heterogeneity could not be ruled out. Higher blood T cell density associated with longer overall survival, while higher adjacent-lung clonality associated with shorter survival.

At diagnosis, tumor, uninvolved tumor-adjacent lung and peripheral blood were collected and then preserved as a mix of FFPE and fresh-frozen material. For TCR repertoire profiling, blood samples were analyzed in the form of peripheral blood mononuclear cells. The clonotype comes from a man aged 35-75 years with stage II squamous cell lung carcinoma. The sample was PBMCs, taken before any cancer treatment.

The sequence in DNA is TGTGCCAGCAGTTTCCAAGGGATTCATAGCAATCAGCCCCAGCATTTT. Translated, it reads CASSFQGIHSNQPQHF. The chain was built from TRBV28 and TRBJ1-5; the D gene assignment is ambiguous. V drops 3 bases and J drops 0 bases, leaving 12 bases in between. Reading the germline V gene gives CDR1 MDHEN and CDR2 SYDVKM. The CDR3, from cysteine to phenylalanine, totals 16 residues. The kept DNA is CDR3 alone, 48 bases in frame from the first base.